This TCR beta chain was recovered during a study of T cells in Graves' hyperthyroidism and ophthalmopathy. Across the study: The blood sample was taken at first diagnosis, before treatment began.

Clinical symptoms, serum thyroxine, TRAb, thyroid ultrasound and orbital computed tomography informed diagnoses. V was trimmed by 1 base and J by 5 bases, leaving 14 bases between them. Germline assignment: CDR1 MGHRA and CDR2 YSYEKL. The CDR3 totals 15 residues. The table lists this clonotype with a count of one. There were TCR beta CDR3 regions amplified from RNA transcripts. The HTBI primer set served for first-round RT-PCR of the TCR CDR3. Each CDR3 protein gets one entry after TCRdb re-called the multiplex PCR reads with MiXCR. The table has more than 300,000 distinct CDR3 sequences, under 20% seen once.

Sequencing input: blood. This chain uses TRBV4-1 with TRBJ1-2; D is unclear. The receptor comes from a young man with Graves' ophthalmopathy. CDR3 sequence: CASSQAWTEDYGYTF. The CDR3 nucleotides read TGCGCCAGCAGCCAAGCCTGGACGGAGGATTATGGCTACACCTTC.